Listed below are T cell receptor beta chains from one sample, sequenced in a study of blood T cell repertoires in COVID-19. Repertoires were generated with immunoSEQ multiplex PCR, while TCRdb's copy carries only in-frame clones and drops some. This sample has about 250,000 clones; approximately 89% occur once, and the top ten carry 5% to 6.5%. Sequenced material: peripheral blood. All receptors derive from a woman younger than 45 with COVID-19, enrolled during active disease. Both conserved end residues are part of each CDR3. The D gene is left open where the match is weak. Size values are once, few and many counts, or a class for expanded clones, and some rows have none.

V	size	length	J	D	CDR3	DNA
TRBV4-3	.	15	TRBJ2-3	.	CASSPPGVGADTQYF	TGCGCCAGCAGCCCCCCGGGGGTCGGGGCAGATACGCAGTATTTT
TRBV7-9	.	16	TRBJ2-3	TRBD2	CASSLRLAGDLGTQYF	TGTGCCAGCAGCTTAAGACTAGCGGGAGACCTGGGGACGCAGTATTTT
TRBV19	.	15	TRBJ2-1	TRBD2	CASSISGGTHNEQFF	TGTGCCAGTAGTATTAGCGGGGGGACACACAATGAGCAGTTCTTC
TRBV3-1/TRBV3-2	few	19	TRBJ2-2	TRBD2	CASSQPGLAGGRGTGELFF	TGTGCCAGCAGCCAGCCGGGGCTAGCGGGGGGAAGAGGCACCGGGGAGCTGTTTTTT
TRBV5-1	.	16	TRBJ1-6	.	CASSSDGQGSNSPLHF	TGCGCCAGCAGCTCGGACGGGCAGGGGTCTAATTCACCCCTCCACTTT
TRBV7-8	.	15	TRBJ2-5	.	CASSPSPELEETQYF	TGTGCCAGCAGCCCAAGTCCCGAGCTGGAAGAGACCCAGTACTTC
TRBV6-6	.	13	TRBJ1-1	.	CASSNRVNTEAFF	TGTGCCAGCAGTAACAGGGTAAACACTGAAGCTTTCTTT
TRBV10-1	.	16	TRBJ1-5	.	CASSDGMTASNQPQHF	TGCGCCAGCAGTGATGGAATGACAGCAAGCAATCAGCCCCAGCATTTT
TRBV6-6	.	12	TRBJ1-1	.	CASREDGAEAFF	TGTGCCAGCAGGGAGGACGGGGCTGAAGCTTTCTTT
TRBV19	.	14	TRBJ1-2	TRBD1	CASSTDRGSGGYTF	TGTGCCAGTAGTACAGACAGGGGTAGTGGCGGCTACACCTTC
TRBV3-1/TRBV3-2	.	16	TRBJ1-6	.	CASSQNTGSYNSPLHF	TGTGCCAGCAGCCAGAATACAGGGTCCTATAATTCACCCCTCCACTTT
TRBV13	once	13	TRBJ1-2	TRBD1	CASSWGQEGGYTF	TGTGCCAGCAGCTGGGGACAGGAAGGAGGCTACACCTTC
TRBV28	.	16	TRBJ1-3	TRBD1	CASSLPTGRGGNTIYF	TGTGCCAGCAGTTTACCGACAGGGAGAGGTGGAAACACCATATATTTT
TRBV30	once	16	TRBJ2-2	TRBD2	CAWSVAGTSFVGELFF	TGTGCCTGGAGTGTCGCGGGGACTAGCTTCGTCGGGGAGCTGTTTTTT
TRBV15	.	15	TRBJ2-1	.	CATSRGGPIIDEQFF	TGTGCCACCAGCCGAGGGGGGCCGATTATAGATGAGCAGTTCTTC
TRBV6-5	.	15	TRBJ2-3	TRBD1	CASSQGQVGPDTQYF	TGTGCCAGCAGCCAGGGACAGGTTGGTCCAGATACGCAGTATTTT
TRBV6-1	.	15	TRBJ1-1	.	CASSESPTGNTEAFF	TGTGCCAGCAGTGAATCCCCGACAGGGAACACTGAAGCTTTCTTT
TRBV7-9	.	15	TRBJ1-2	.	CASSTGQSPNYGYTF	TGTGCCAGCAGCACCGGACAGAGTCCTAACTATGGCTACACCTTC
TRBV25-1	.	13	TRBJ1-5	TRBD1	CASSGGMGQPQHF	TGTGCCAGTTCAGGGGGTATGGGTCAGCCCCAGCATTTT
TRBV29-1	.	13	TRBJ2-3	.	CSVELQVTDTQYF	TGCAGCGTTGAACTCCAGGTTACAGATACGCAGTATTTT
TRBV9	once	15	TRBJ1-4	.	CASSVGRGWDEKLFF	TGTGCCAGCAGCGTAGGTCGGGGGTGGGATGAAAAACTGTTTTTT
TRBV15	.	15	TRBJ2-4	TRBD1	CATSTIDRVGYIQYF	TGTGCCACCAGCACTATAGACAGGGTTGGGTACATTCAGTACTTC
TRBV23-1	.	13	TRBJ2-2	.	CASRGVVHRGAVF	TGCGCCAGCAGGGGAGTAGTGCACCGGGGAGCTGTTTTT
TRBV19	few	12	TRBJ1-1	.	CASGARKREAFF	TGTGCCAGTGGGGCAAGGAAACGTGAAGCTTTCTTT
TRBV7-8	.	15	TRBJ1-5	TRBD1	CASSSRQGGNQPQHF	TGTGCCAGCAGCTCTAGACAGGGGGGCAATCAGCCCCAGCATTTT
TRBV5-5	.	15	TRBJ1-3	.	CASSLWQGGGNTIYF	TGTGCCAGCAGCTTGTGGCAGGGTGGCGGAAACACCATATATTTT
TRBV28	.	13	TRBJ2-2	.	CASEVSEDGELFF	TGTGCCAGCGAAGTTAGCGAGGACGGGGAGCTGTTTTTT
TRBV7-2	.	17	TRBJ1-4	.	CASSLIGTGLKGEKLFF	TGTGCCAGCAGCTTAATCGGCACAGGGCTCAAAGGTGAAAAACTGTTTTTT
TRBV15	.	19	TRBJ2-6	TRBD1	CATSRDFRTGVSGANVLTF	TGTGCCACCAGCAGAGATTTTCGGACAGGGGTCTCTGGGGCCAACGTCCTGACTTTC
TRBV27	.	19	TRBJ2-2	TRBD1	CASSLEGYTGAANTGELFF	TGTGCCAGCAGCCTAGAGGGATATACAGGGGCGGCGAACACCGGGGAGCTGTTTTTT
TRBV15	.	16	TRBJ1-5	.	CATSRDEGWLEQPQHF	TGTGCCACCAGCAGAGACGAGGGCTGGTTAGAACAGCCCCAGCATTTT
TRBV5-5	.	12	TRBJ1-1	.	CASSLLESEAFF	TGTGCCAGCAGCTTGTTAGAGTCAGAAGCTTTCTTT
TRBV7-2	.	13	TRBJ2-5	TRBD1	CASSGTASETQYF	TGTGCCAGCAGCGGGACAGCCTCGGAGACCCAGTACTTC
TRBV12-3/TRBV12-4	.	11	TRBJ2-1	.	CASSLGHEQFF	TGTGCCAGCAGTTTGGGGCATGAGCAGTTCTTC
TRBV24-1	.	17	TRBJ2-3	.	CATSDPRGSEGTDTQYF	TGTGCCACCAGTGATCCTAGAGGCAGTGAGGGCACAGATACGCAGTATTTT
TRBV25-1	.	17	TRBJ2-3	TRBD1	CATQPQPGQGARDTQYF	TGTGCCACCCAACCGCAACCGGGACAGGGGGCGAGGGATACGCAGTATTTT
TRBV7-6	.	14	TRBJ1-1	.	CASSLGDSGTEAFF	TGTGCCAGCAGCTTAGGAGACAGTGGCACTGAAGCTTTCTTT
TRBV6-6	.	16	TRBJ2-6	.	CAVPDRNTSGANVLTF	TGTGCCGTGCCCGACAGGAATACAAGTGGGGCCAACGTCCTGACTTTC
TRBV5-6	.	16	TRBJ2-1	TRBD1	CASSLTGTGGYNEQFF	TGTGCCAGCAGCTTGACTGGGACAGGGGGCTACAATGAGCAGTTCTTC
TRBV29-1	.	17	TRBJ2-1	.	CSVEGVEGPSSYNEQFF	TGCAGCGTTGAGGGGGTGGAGGGACCCAGCTCCTACAATGAGCAGTTCTTC
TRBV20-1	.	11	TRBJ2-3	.	CSALGRGTQYF	TGCAGTGCCCTGGGGCGGGGTACGCAGTATTTT
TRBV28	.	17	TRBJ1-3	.	CASSSLGVANSGNTIYF	TGTGCCAGCAGTAGCTTAGGAGTAGCGAACTCTGGAAACACCATATATTTT
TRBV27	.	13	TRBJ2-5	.	CASSLAEGGTQYF	TGTGCCAGCAGTTTGGCGGAAGGTGGGACCCAGTACTTC
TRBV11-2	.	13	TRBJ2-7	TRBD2	CASSLPSGDEQYF	TGTGCCAGCAGCTTACCTAGCGGGGACGAGCAGTACTTC
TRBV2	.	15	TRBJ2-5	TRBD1	CASRRDRSGEKTQYF	TGTGCCAGCAGGCGGGACAGGAGCGGTGAGAAGACCCAGTACTTC
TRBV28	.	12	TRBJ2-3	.	CASSFSGDTQYF	TGTGCCAGCAGTTTCTCGGGAGATACGCAGTATTTT
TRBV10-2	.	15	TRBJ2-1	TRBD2	CASREASGGASEQFF	TGCGCCAGCAGGGAAGCTAGCGGGGGGGCCAGTGAGCAGTTCTTC
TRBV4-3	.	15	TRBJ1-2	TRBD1	CASSQEARGLYGYTF	TGCGCCAGCAGCCAAGAGGCCAGGGGGCTTTACGGCTACACCTTC